These T cell receptor beta chains were read from a single sample in a study of OX40 agonist ivuxolimab in advanced cancers. Sequenced by immunoSEQ multiplex PCR; TCRdb stores in-frame clones only, minus some. Among roughly 50,000 clones listed, around 87% were seen once. The sample consisted of CD4+ or CD8+ T cells sorted from blood, taken in a trial of the OX40 agonist ivuxolimab. All receptors come from an adult with an advanced solid tumor such as melanoma, head and neck, liver or kidney cancer. CDR3s include the opening cysteine and the closing phenylalanine or tryptophan.

V gene,CDR3 protein
TRBV28,CASSSIKDGSNEKLFF
TRBV5-4,CASSLVGGLAQLFF
TRBV21-1,CASTAGRLNTEAFF
TRBV7-2,CASSLPGQENYGYTF
TRBV27,CASSLYPSGQTGSGANVLTF
TRBV13,CASSPRQRHTGELFF
TRBV9,CASSPTGVPEAFF
TRBV4-3,CASSQHYYNEQFF
TRBV6-1,CASTDRLETGELFF
TRBV11-1,CASSSEDKGLAEETQYF
TRBV7-3,CASSSSPLAGLGELFF
TRBV27,CASSLFVSTDTQYF
TRBV4-3,CASSPSGGGINTEAFF
TRBV7-9,CASSSPSTDTQYF
TRBV13,CASSWGQGSNQPQHF
TRBV13,CASSWTTSGGYNEQFF
TRBV19,CASSPGRGSLYEQYF